This T cell receptor beta chain stems from a study of CD8+CD57+ T cells in acquired aplastic anemia (dated by TCRdb to 2017 to 2018). General notes on the study: On average, sorted CD4+ and CD8+ cells yielded 3 to 4 ug of extracted DNA, with a range of roughly 0.18 to 30 ug. CD8+CD57+ expansion was defined as frequency above the mean frequency observed in healthy subjects.

The investigation overall reported the following: Some 31 CD8+ CDR3 sequences were shared between patients and controls but appeared highly expressed in patients and within their immunodominant clones. No significant difference in CD8+ Simpson's diversity was found between patients and healthy controls (P=0.060).

This clonotype was counted at least ten times. Its antigen has not been determined. There are no base qualities to consult, and no much larger clone falls within one base. Patients chosen for sequencing had shown expansion of CD8+CD57+ cells by flow cytometry. All patients had severe acquired aplastic anemia diagnosed by International Study of Aplastic Anemia and Agranulocytosis and Camitta criteria. No therapy had been received by the patients at the time of blood sampling. TCR repertoires of sorted CD4+ and CD8+ blood T cells from severe aplastic anemia patients and healthy subjects were deep-sequenced in the study. Patients were enrolled in the USA under clinicaltrials.gov protocols 00001620, 01623167, 00001397, 00071045, 00081523 and 00961064. Ficoll-Paque density gradient centrifugation was used to isolate peripheral blood mononuclear cells. Before DNA was extracted, CD4+ and CD8+ T cells were sorted using either FACS or magnetic beads.

Spanning cysteine to phenylalanine, the CDR3 consists of 14 amino acids. The kept DNA is CDR3 alone, 42 bases in frame from the first base. Trimming takes 3 bases off V and 3 bases off J; junction bases not matched to a gene: 3. The germline V gene (reference sequence) provides CDR1 SEHNR and CDR2 FQNEAQ. TCR beta VDJ combination and CDR3 sequence profiling used genomic DNA as the template. TCR repertoire sequencing was run on an Illumina HiSeq 2000. From the authors' description of their analysis: Repertoires were assessed using TRBV/TRBJ rearrangement plots, CDR3 size and DJ length profiles, and Simpson's diversity index. The immunodominant clone was defined as the most abundant DNA sequence in deep sequencing data. CDR3 amino acid sequences were checked for sharing across subjects and were also compared against the VDJdb database and published repertoires. In-frame beta chains were kept once TCRdb had trimmed the public reads at Q25 with fastp and called clones with MiXCR. Entries that share a CDR3 protein sequence are merged under the most common genes and DNA. The V and J calls were determined by TCRdb, not by the authors. This sample holds 150,000 to 200,000 distinct CDR3 sequences; around 48% were observed only once. The ten largest make up around a third of the sample.

The sequencing input was sorted CD4+, CD8+, or CD8+CD57+ T cells (not recorded which) from PBMCs. Recombination joined TRBV7-9 with TRBJ2-7; TRBD2 aligns with 9 central bases. This clonotype was obtained from a human donor with aplastic anemia. The DNA sequence follows: TGTGCCAGCAGCTTCGAGACTAGCGGCTACGAGCAGTACTTC. Translation gives CASSFETSGYEQYF. Where the CDR3 stops, the reference TRBV7-9 and TRBJ2-7 genes take over; the full variable domain is DTGVSQNPRHKITKRGQNVTFRCDPISEHNRLYWYRQTLGQGPEFLTYFQNEAQLEKSRLLSDRFSAERPKGSFSTLEIQRTEQGDSAMYLCASSFETSGYEQYFGPGTRLTVT.